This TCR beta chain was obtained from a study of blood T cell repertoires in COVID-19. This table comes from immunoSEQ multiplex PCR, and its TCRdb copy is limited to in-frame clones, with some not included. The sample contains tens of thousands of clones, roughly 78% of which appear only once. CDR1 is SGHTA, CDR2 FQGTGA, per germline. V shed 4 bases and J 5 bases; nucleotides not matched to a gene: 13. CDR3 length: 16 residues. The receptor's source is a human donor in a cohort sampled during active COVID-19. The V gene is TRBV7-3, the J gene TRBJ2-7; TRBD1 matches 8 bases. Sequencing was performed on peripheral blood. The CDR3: CASSSYFYRTGNEQYF. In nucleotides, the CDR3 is TGTGCCAGCAGCTCCTACTTTTACAGGACAGGGAACGAGCAGTACTTC.